Listed here are 31 T cell receptor beta chains from one sample, sequenced in a study of blood T cell repertoires in COVID-19. Measured with immunoSEQ multiplex PCR; TCRdb has only the in-frame clones, and not every one. The sample shows 240,000 or so clones, approximately 83% of them seen only once. The sequenced sample was peripheral blood. The source is a woman of 80 years or more with acute or convalescent COVID-19.

V is TRBV7-8 and J is TRBJ2-7; 9 bases are shared with TRBD1. The CDR3 sequence is 17 residues long. The V segment lost 5 bases and the J segment 2 bases; nucleotides outside the gene matches: 13. Germline CDR1 and CDR2: SGHVS and FQNEAQ. Written as DNA, the CDR3 is TGTGCCAGCAGCCGTCGATCCGGGACAGGGCTACCCTACGAGCAGTACTTC. This codes for CASSRRSGTGLPYEQYF.

V and J are TRBV2 and TRBJ2-1, with a possible D match to TRBD1 (6 bases). The V end was cut by 8 bases, the J end by 8 bases, with 19 bases between. This CDR3 has 14 amino acids. The germline V gene encodes CDR1 SNHLY and CDR2 FYNNEI. The CDR3, as DNA: TGTGCCAGCTTTAGATCCGGGACAATCGATGAGCAGTTCTTC. This sequence encodes CASFRSGTIDEQFF.

This sequence joins TRBV7-9 and TRBJ1-6, with TRBD1 matching 9 bases. The V gene end was trimmed by 5 bases and the J gene end by 4 bases; junction bases not matched to a gene: 6. The CDR3 consists of 16 residues. Germline CDR1 SEHNR, CDR2 FQNEAQ (reference sequence). The DNA of the CDR3 is TGTGCCAGCAGCACCTCGGACAGGGGTTATAATTCACCCCTCCACTTT. Its translation: CASSTSDRGYNSPLHF.

The chain couples TRBV6-1 to TRBJ2-7; the match to TRBD2 covers 13 bases. The CDR3 totals 15 residues. Trimming removed 3 bases from V and 2 bases from J; junction bases left unmatched: 1. Germline CDR1 and CDR2: MNHNS and SASEGT. CDR3 sequence reads: CASSEGLAGPYEQYF. The CDR3 DNA is TGTGCCAGCAGTGAGGGACTAGCGGGGCCCTACGAGCAGTACTTC.

The sample holds one count of this clone. In DNA, the CDR3 is TGTGCCAGCAGCTTGGGACTAGCGGGGTCCTCGGGGGAGCTGTTTTTT. It encodes CASSLGLAGSSGELFF. The rearrangement uses TRBV5-4 and TRBJ2-2, with TRBD2 matching over 11 bases. Germline lookup yields CDR1 SGHNT and CDR2 YYREEE (reference sequence). This CDR3 spans 16 amino acids. V was pared by 0 bases and J by 8 bases, with 6 bases of the junction left unmatched. The full variable domain, with the rest looked up from reference TRBV5-4 and TRBJ2-2, is ETGVTQSPTHLIKTRGQQVTLRCSSQSGHNTVSWYQQALGQGPQFIFQYYREEENGRGNFPPRFSGLQFPNYSSELNVNALELDDSALYLCASSLGLAGSSGELFFGEGSRLTVL.

This sequence joins TRBV19 and TRBJ1-6; 8 nucleotides agree with TRBD1. The germline gives CDR1 LNHDA, CDR2 SQIVND (reference sequence). The V gene end was trimmed by 8 bases and the J gene end by 10 bases; junction bases not matched to a gene: 7. The CDR3 covers 13 residues. CDR3 amino acids: CASSETGASPLHF. The CDR3 DNA follows: TGTGCCAGTTCGGAGACAGGGGCCTCACCCCTCCACTTT.

The chain has TRBV19 and TRBJ1-1; D is unresolved. The CDR3 is 15 residues long. The V end lost 2 bases, the J end lost 0 bases, and 10 bases lay between the germline ends. Per the germline V gene, CDR1 is LNHDA and CDR2 is SQIVND (reference sequence). CDR3 sequence reads: CASSIRGSLNTEAFF. In nucleotides, the CDR3 is TGTGCCAGTAGTATAAGAGGCAGCTTGAACACTGAAGCTTTCTTT.

This rearrangement joins TRBV11-2 to TRBJ1-2, with D perhaps matching TRBD1 (6 bases). From germline, CDR1 is SGHAT and CDR2 FQNNGV. The CDR3 has 14 amino acids. V was pared by 5 bases and J by 4 bases, with 14 bases between. The DNA of the CDR3 is TGTGCCAGCAGCCCCAAGACAGGACTCTATGGCTACACCTTC. Residues: CASSPKTGLYGYTF. The variable domain in full, with the rest retrieved from reference TRBV11-2 and TRBJ1-2, is EAGVAQSPRYKIIEKRQSVAFWCNPISGHATLYWYQQILGQGPKLLIQFQNNGVVDDSQLPKDRFSAERLKGVDSTLKIQPAKLEDSAVYLCASSPKTGLYGYTFGSGTRLTVV.

The V call is TRBV12-3 or TRBV12-4, the J call TRBJ2-7, with a tentative D call TRBD2 (6 bases). The V end lost 1 base, the J end lost 6 bases, and 10 bases lay between the germline ends. This CDR3 region has 13 residues. Here the CDR3 reads CASSLVPGGEQYF. Written as DNA, the CDR3 is TGTGCCAGCAGTTTAGTTCCCGGGGGCGAGCAGTACTTC.

Here the CDR3 DNA reads TGTGCCACCAGCAGACCGGGACTAGCAAACACCGGGGAGCTGTTTTTT. This sequence encodes CATSRPGLANTGELFF. The chain recombines TRBV15 with TRBJ2-2; 9 bases match TRBD2. Unmatched junction bases numbered 3, after V lost 2 bases and J lost 2 bases. Germline CDR1 is LNHNV and CDR2 is YYDKDF (reference sequence). The CDR3 contains 16 residues.

The chain combines TRBV7-8 with TRBJ1-2; D gene uncertain. In germline, CDR1 is SGHVS, CDR2 FQNEAQ. V shed 3 bases and J shed 6 bases, with 20 bases lying between them. The CDR3 is 16 residues long. The CDR3 loop is CASSFTTGLTWDGYTF. The DNA for the CDR3 is TGTGCCAGCAGCTTTACGACGGGATTAACTTGGGATGGCTACACCTTC.

V gene TRBV19 combines with J gene TRBJ2-2, with D possibly matching TRBD2 (6 bases). Looked up from germline, CDR1 is LNHDA and CDR2 is SQIVND (reference sequence). The CDR3 runs 15 residues. The germline V and J ends were trimmed by 5 bases and 6 bases, with 16 bases remaining between them. CDR3 DNA: TGTGCCAGTAGTCAGGGCGGGGCGCGAGCCGGGGAGCTGTTTTTT. This encodes CASSQGGARAGELFF.

The gene calls are TRBV7-9 and TRBJ1-3, with no clear D. Germline V gives CDR1 SEHNR, CDR2 FQNEAQ (reference sequence). This CDR3 comprises 15 residues. Trimming removed 1 base at V and 0 bases at J, with 7 bases between. The CDR3, as DNA: TGTGCCAGCAGCTTAGGGAGTAACTCTGGAAACACCATATATTTT. It is translated as CASSLGSNSGNTIYF.

V gene TRBV19 combines with J gene TRBJ1-5, with no clear D. The CDR3 loop spans 12 amino acids. The V gene's germline CDR1 is LNHDA and CDR2 SQIVND (reference sequence). V was trimmed by 5 bases and J by 5 bases, leaving 7 bases between them. The CDR3 coding sequence is TGTGCCAGTAGTCCCCCTTATCAGCCCCAGCATTTT. Translation gives CASSPPYQPQHF.

The rearrangement links TRBV3-1 (or the pseudogene TRBV3-2) to TRBJ2-5; D is unresolved. The CDR3 sequence is 15 residues long. V dropped 0 bases and J dropped 2 bases, with 10 bases sitting between them. Germline assignment: CDR1 LGHDT and CDR2 YNNKEL (reference sequence). CDR3 loop: CASSQDVSRQETQYF. The CDR3 DNA sequence: TGTGCCAGCAGCCAAGATGTATCGCGACAAGAGACCCAGTACTTC.

The V gene is TRBV5-1, the J gene TRBJ2-2; 12 nucleotides agree with TRBD1. Germline CDR1 and CDR2: SGHRS and YFSETQ. The CDR3 sequence is 15 residues long. Trimming took 3 bases from V and 5 from J; bases not matched to a gene: 2. CDR3 protein: CASSWGQGATGELFF. For the CDR3, the DNA is TGCGCCAGCAGCTGGGGACAGGGGGCGACCGGGGAGCTGTTTTTT.

J is TRBJ1-1 and V is TRBV12-3 or TRBV12-4; 8 nucleotides match TRBD1. V was clipped by 8 bases and J by 9 bases; unmatched bases: 5. The CDR3 consists of 11 residues. In nucleotides, the CDR3 is TGTGCCAGCGGATGGACAGGGAAAGCTTTCTTT. It encodes CASGWTGKAFF.

The CDR3 DNA is TGTGCCACTCAGAGAGGTCCGGGAGGTAGCTATGGCTACACCTTC. It encodes CATQRGPGGSYGYTF. The chain couples TRBV6-5 to TRBJ1-2; no clear D gene. This CDR3 is 15 amino acids long. Trimming pared 10 bases from V and 4 bases from J, leaving 22 bases between. The V gene's germline CDR1 is MNHEY and CDR2 SVGAGI.

In this sample, this clone turned up once. This rearrangement joins TRBV18 to TRBJ1-5; tentative D call: TRBD1 (5 bases). The CDR3 is 14 residues long. Germline CDR1 is KGHSH and CDR2 is LQKENI. Trimming cost V 1 base and J 8 bases, with 12 bases left between them. CDR3 bases: TGTGCCAGCTCACCACGGGGGGACGGAGAGCCCCAGCATTTT. Encoded protein: CASSPRGDGEPQHF.

V usage is TRBV9 and J usage is TRBJ2-3; 10 bases agree with TRBD1. The CDR3 extends over 16 amino acids. From germline, CDR1 is SGDLS and CDR2 YYNGEE. Trimming at V came to 0 bases and at J to 4 bases, leaving 5 bases not matched to a gene. DNA for the CDR3: TGTGCCAGCAGCGTAGCCGACAGGGGGCGTGCAGATACGCAGTATTTT. Amino acid sequence: CASSVADRGRADTQYF.

This clone was recorded many times. The rearrangement links TRBV19 to TRBJ2-7; 9 nucleotides align to TRBD1. The CDR3 is 14 amino acids. The germline gives CDR1 LNHDA, CDR2 SQIVND (reference sequence). The trim removed 6 bases at V and 3 bases at J, leaving 6 bases unmatched. The CDR3 nucleotides read TGTGCCAGTAGGCGGACAGGGGCCGGCTACGAGCAGTACTTC. Amino acid sequence: CASRRTGAGYEQYF.

This clone was seen only a few times. V is TRBV6-2 or TRBV6-3 and J is TRBJ2-4, with TRBD2 identical over 14 bases. The J segment lost 0 bases and the V segment lost 6 bases, leaving 13 bases of the junction unmatched. The length of the CDR3 is 20 residues. Germline CDR1 MNHEY, CDR2 SVGEGT. This CDR3 reads CASSLPLGTSGGLAKNIQYF. The CDR3 DNA reads TGTGCCAGCAGCTTACCCCTCGGGACTAGCGGGGGATTAGCCAAAAACATTCAGTACTTC.

This rearrangement joins TRBV5-4 to TRBJ2-3, with 9 bases that match TRBD2. The V segment lost 1 base and the J segment 2 bases; nucleotides outside the gene matches: 5. This CDR3 has 16 residues. The germline V gene encodes CDR1 SGHNT and CDR2 YYREEE (reference sequence). CDR3 loop: CASSLRGGAYTDTQYF. In nucleotides, the CDR3 is TGTGCCAGCAGCTTGCGCGGGGGGGCCTACACAGATACGCAGTATTTT. The full variable domain, its missing parts supplied by reference TRBV5-4 and TRBJ2-3, is ETGVTQSPTHLIKTRGQQVTLRCSSQSGHNTVSWYQQALGQGPQFIFQYYREEENGRGNFPPRFSGLQFPNYSSELNVNALELDDSALYLCASSLRGGAYTDTQYFGPGTRLTVL.

The chain carries TRBV6-5 and TRBJ1-1, with a possible D match to TRBD1 (6 bases). Germline CDR1 and CDR2: MNHEY and SVGAGI. Trimming pared 8 bases from V and 5 bases from J, leaving 15 bases between. The length of the CDR3 is 13 residues. CDR3 DNA sequence: TGTGCCAGCGGTAACAAGGGGGGGACTGAAGCTTTCTTT. Its protein is CASGNKGGTEAFF.

This sequence joins TRBV18 and TRBJ2-7; the match to TRBD2 covers 7 bases. Looked up from germline, CDR1 is KGHSH and CDR2 is LQKENI. The V gene end was trimmed by 6 bases and the J gene end by 0 bases; junction bases not matched to a gene: 11. The CDR3 is 16 residues long. The CDR3 nucleotides are TGTGCCAGCTCCCCTCGGGGAGCGGGGAGCTCCTACGAGCAGTACTTC. Protein product: CASSPRGAGSSYEQYF.

The chain joins TRBV12-2 to TRBJ1-4. TRBV12-2 is described as a pseudogene. The CDR3 totals 16 residues. CDR3 sequence (DNA): TGTGCAAGTCGCTTAGGTCCACTACCCGCTGGGGAAAAACTGTTTTTT. Amino acids: CASRLGPLPAGEKLFF.

The chain is built from TRBV5-6 and TRBJ2-7; tentatively, D is TRBD1 (5 bases). V lost 4 bases, J lost 6 bases, and 11 bases lay in between. The CDR3 length is 12 residues. Germline assignment: CDR1 SGHDT and CDR2 YYEEEE. The chain's CDR3 is CASSPAGAEQYF. The CDR3 nucleotides read TGTGCCAGCAGCCCCGCTGGGGCCGAGCAGTACTTC.

V and J are TRBV19 and TRBJ2-1, with D maybe TRBD2 (5 bases). The CDR3 length is 13 residues. CDR1 is LNHDA, CDR2 SQIVND, per germline (reference sequence). V lost 3 bases, J lost 7 bases, and 10 bases lay in between. This CDR3 reads CASSIRGGNEQFF. CDR3 sequence (DNA): TGTGCCAGTAGTATTCGGGGTGGGAATGAGCAGTTCTTC.

This clone was seen a handful of times. The chain uses TRBV6-5 and TRBJ2-7; no definite D call. The ends were cut back, 0 bases at V and 0 bases at J, with 6 bases in the middle. Germline CDR1 reads MNHEY; CDR2 reads SVGAGI. This CDR3 spans 14 amino acids. The CDR3 here is CASSYSGSSYEQYF. The CDR3 bases are TGTGCCAGCAGTTACTCGGGCAGCTCCTACGAGCAGTACTTC.

This chain links TRBV19 with TRBJ2-3; 7 positions agree with TRBD2. Germline assignment: CDR1 LNHDA and CDR2 SQIVND (reference sequence). The CDR3 spans 13 residues. With 5 bases clipped from V and 7 bases from J, the junction kept 6 bases outside the gene matches. Here the CDR3 reads CASSGRAGHTQYF. DNA of the CDR3: TGTGCCAGTAGTGGGAGGGCTGGTCATACGCAGTATTTT. Based on the CDR3 plus reference TRBV19 and TRBJ2-3, the full variable domain is DGGITQSPKYLFRKEGQNVTLSCEQNLNHDAMYWYRQDPGQGLRLIYYSQIVNDFQKGDIAEGYSVSREKKESFPLTVTSAQKNPTAFYLCASSGRAGHTQYFGPGTRLTVL.

V and J are TRBV6-5 and TRBJ1-1, with TRBD1 matching 7 bases. This CDR3 is 15 amino acids long. Germline V CDR1 and CDR2: MNHEY, SVGAGI. Unmatched junction bases numbered 3, after V lost 2 bases and J lost 0 bases. The CDR3 nucleotides are TGTGCCAGCAGTTACGGGGGACAGCTGAACACTGAAGCTTTCTTT. Translating gives CASSYGGQLNTEAFF.